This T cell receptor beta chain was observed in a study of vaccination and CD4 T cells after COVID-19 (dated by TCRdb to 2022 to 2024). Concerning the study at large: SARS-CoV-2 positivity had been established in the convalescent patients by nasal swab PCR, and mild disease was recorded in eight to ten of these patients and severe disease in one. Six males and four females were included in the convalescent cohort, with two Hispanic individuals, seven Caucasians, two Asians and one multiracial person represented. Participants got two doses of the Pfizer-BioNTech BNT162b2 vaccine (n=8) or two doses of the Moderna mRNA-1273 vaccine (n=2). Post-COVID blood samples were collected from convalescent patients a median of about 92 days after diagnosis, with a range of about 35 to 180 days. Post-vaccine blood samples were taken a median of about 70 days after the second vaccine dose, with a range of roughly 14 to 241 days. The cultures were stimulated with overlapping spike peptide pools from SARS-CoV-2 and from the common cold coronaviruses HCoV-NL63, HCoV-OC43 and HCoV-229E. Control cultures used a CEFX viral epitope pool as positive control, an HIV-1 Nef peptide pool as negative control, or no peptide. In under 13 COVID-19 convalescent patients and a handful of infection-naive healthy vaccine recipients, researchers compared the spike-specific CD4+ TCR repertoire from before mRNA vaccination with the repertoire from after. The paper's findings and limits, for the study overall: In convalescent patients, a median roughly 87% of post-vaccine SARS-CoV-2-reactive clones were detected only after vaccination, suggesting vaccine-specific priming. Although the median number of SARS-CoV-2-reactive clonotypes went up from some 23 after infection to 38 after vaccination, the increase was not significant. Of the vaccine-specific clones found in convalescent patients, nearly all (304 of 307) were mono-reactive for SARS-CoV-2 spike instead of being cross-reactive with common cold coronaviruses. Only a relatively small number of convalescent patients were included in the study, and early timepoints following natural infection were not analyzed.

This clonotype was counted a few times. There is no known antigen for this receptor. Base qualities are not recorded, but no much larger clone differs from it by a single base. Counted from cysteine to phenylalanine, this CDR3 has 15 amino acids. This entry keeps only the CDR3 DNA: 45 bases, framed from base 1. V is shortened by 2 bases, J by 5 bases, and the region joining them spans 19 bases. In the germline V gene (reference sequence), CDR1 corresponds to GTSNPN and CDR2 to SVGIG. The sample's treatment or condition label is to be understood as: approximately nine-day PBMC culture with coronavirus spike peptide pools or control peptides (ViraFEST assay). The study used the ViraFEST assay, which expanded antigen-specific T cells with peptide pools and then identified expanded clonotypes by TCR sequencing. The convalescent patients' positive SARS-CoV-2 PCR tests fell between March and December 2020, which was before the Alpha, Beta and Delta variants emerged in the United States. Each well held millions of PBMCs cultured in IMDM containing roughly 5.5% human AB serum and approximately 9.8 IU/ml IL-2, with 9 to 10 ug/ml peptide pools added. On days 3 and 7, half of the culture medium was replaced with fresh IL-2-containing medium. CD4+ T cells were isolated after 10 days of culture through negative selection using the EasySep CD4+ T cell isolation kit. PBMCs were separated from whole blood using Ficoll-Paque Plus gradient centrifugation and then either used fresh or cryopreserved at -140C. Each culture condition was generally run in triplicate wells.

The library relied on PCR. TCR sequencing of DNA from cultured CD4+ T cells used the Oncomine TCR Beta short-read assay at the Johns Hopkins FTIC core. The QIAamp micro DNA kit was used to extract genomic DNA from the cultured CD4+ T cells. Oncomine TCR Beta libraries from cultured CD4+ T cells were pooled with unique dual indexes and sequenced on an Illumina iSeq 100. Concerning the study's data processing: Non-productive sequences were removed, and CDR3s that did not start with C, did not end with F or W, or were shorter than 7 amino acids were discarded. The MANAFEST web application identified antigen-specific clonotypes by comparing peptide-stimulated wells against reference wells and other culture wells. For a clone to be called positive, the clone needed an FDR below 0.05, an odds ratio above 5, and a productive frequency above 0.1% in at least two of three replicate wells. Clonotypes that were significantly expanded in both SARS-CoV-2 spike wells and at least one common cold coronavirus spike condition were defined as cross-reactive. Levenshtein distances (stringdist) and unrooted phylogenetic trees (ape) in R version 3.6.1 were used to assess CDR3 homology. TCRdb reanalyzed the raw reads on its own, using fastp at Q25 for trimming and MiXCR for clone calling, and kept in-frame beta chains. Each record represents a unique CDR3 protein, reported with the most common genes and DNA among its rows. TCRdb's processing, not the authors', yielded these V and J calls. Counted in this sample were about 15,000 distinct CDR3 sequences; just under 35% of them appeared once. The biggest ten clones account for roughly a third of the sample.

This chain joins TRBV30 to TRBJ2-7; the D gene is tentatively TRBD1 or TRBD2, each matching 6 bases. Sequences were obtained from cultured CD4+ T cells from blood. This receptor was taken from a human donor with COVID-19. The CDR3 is CAWSKRRGGMNEQYF. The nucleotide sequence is TGTGCCTGGAGTAAGCGACGAGGGGGGATGAACGAGCAGTACTTC.